This is a list of T cell receptor beta chains from one sample in a study of T-cell reconstitution after alpha-beta-depleted transplantation in children. TCRdb re-called the PCR reads through MiXCR, storing one row per CDR3 protein. The table shows around 960,000 distinct CDR3 sequences, with 25% to 35% occurring only once. The sample in question was PBMCs, mostly from graft donor cells, obtained 360 days after TCRalphabeta/CD19-depleted stem cell transplant. These receptors all stem from a boy under three years old who had a stem cell transplant for SCID, so the T cells may come from the graft donor. Both conserved end residues are part of each CDR3. The order of the fields is D gene, clone size, V gene, J gene, CDR3 DNA, CDR3 protein. A D gene is named only where the DNA matches it firmly. Only some rows state a clone size, as once, few, many or a class for expanded clones.

d_gene: NA; abundance: NA; v_gene: TRBV12-3/TRBV12-4; j_gene: TRBJ2-5; CDR3nt: TGTGCCAGCAGTTTTTTCCAGGGGGGCCAAGAGACCCAGTACTTC; CDR3aa: CASSFFQGGQETQYF
d_gene: NA; abundance: NA; v_gene: TRBV7-8; j_gene: TRBJ2-7; CDR3nt: TGTGCCAGCAGCCCTCAAGAAGAGCTCGGGCGGTACGAGCAGTACTTC; CDR3aa: CASSPQEELGRYEQYF
d_gene: NA; abundance: few; v_gene: TRBV15; j_gene: TRBJ2-3; CDR3nt: TGTGCCACCAGCAGAGATCTTGGGCTCGGCACAGATACGCAGTATTTT; CDR3aa: CATSRDLGLGTDTQYF
d_gene: TRBD1; abundance: NA; v_gene: TRBV20-1; j_gene: TRBJ2-7; CDR3nt: TGCAGTGCTAGTCGGGACAGGGGGCCGCCTGAGGAGTACTTC; CDR3aa: CSASRDRGPPEEYF
d_gene: NA; abundance: NA; v_gene: TRBV29-1; j_gene: TRBJ1-1; CDR3nt: TGCAGCGTTGAAGAACGGGGAGGAGGCACTGAAGCTTTCTTT; CDR3aa: CSVEERGGGTEAFF
d_gene: NA; abundance: NA; v_gene: TRBV6-5; j_gene: TRBJ2-5; CDR3nt: TGTGCCAGCAGTTACTCGAATAGGCAGACCCAGTACTTC; CDR3aa: CASSYSNRQTQYF
d_gene: NA; abundance: NA; v_gene: TRBV20-1; j_gene: TRBJ1-6; CDR3nt: TGCAGTGCTAGGCTCGGACCGAATTCACCCCTCCACTTT; CDR3aa: CSARLGPNSPLHF
d_gene: NA; abundance: few; v_gene: TRBV12-5; j_gene: TRBJ1-5; CDR3nt: TGTGCTAGTGGTTTGGTACGGGAAGGAAATCAGCCCCAGCATTTT; CDR3aa: CASGLVREGNQPQHF
d_gene: NA; abundance: few; v_gene: TRBV28; j_gene: TRBJ2-7; CDR3nt: TGTGCCAGCAGTACTCGAGACAGGCTCGTCTCCTACGAGCAGTACTTC; CDR3aa: CASSTRDRLVSYEQYF
d_gene: TRBD1; abundance: NA; v_gene: TRBV2; j_gene: TRBJ2-1; CDR3nt: TGTGCCAGCAGTGAGGACAGGGTAAATGAGCAGTTCTTC; CDR3aa: CASSEDRVNEQFF
d_gene: NA; abundance: NA; v_gene: TRBV9; j_gene: TRBJ2-6; CDR3nt: TGTGCCAGCAGCGTACGCCGTGGGGGGGCCAACGTCCTGACTTTC; CDR3aa: CASSVRRGGANVLTF
d_gene: NA; abundance: few; v_gene: TRBV20-1; j_gene: TRBJ2-7; CDR3nt: TGCAGTGCTAGAGGTCGGAGACAGGAGTTCTACGAGCAGTACTTC; CDR3aa: CSARGRRQEFYEQYF
d_gene: TRBD2; abundance: NA; v_gene: TRBV5-1; j_gene: TRBJ2-2; CDR3nt: TGCGCCAGCAGCTTGGGGCTAGCGGGGCCCGGGGAGCTGTTTTTT; CDR3aa: CASSLGLAGPGELFF
d_gene: NA; abundance: few; v_gene: TRBV5-1; j_gene: TRBJ1-1; CDR3nt: TGCGCCAGCAGCCCCCAGGTAGGCGATAACACTGAAGCTTTCTTT; CDR3aa: CASSPQVGDNTEAFF